The present T cell receptor beta chain was sequenced within a study of blood T cell repertoires in COVID-19. Study-wide background: The study drew acute and convalescent COVID-19 samples from the United States, Italy and Spain. T cells, B-cell-depleted T cells, or PBMCs supplied cDNA or gDNA.

V was pared by 5 bases and J by 9 bases, with 14 bases of the junction left unmatched. This CDR3 has 15 amino acids. Germline-derived CDR1 and CDR2 are MDHEN and SYDVKM. Original processing methods: Amplification of reference gene primers provided the estimated nucleated cell counts. Sequenced by immunoSEQ multiplex PCR; TCRdb stores in-frame clones only, minus some. V and J calls and clone size are as listed in that table; D and trimming were resolved from the DNA. The sample has under 130,000 clones, about nine tenths seen once. The rearrangement joins TRBV28 to TRBJ2-7; 9 bases are a match to TRBD1. The sample consisted of peripheral blood. The TCR originated in a woman over 75 in a cohort sampled during active COVID-19. This CDR3 reads CASSKWETGGDGQYF. DNA of the CDR3: TGTGCCAGCAGTAAATGGGAGACAGGGGGAGATGGGCAGTACTTC.